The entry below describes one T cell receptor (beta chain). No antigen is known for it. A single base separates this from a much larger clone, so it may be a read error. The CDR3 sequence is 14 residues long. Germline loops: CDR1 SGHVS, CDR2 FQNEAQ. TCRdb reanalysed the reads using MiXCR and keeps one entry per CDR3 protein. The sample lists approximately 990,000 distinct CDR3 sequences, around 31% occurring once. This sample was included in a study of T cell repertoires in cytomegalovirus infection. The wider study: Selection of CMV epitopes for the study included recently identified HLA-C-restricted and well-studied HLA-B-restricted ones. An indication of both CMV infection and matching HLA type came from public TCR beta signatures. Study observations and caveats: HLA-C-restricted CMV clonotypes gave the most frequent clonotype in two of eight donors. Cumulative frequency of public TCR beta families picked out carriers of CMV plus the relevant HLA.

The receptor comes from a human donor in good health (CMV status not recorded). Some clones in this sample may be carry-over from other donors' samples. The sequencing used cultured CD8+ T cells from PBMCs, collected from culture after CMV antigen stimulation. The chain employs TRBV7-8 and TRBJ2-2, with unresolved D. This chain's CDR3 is CANSDDWVSGELFF. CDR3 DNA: TGTGCCAACAGCGATGACTGGGTCTCCGGGGAGCTGTTTTTT.